This T cell receptor (beta chain) stems from a study of T cell changes during pregnancy in multiple sclerosis. The CDR3 has 16 amino acids. Per germline, CDR1 SGHTA and CDR2 FQGNSA. The V segment lost 5 bases and the J segment 2 bases; nucleotides outside the gene matches: 11. Here immunoSEQ multiplex PCR was the method, and the copy in TCRdb shows in-frame clones only, minus some. The repertoire includes tens of thousands of clones, about 90% of them detected once, and 0.6% to 0.8% sits in the top ten. The chain is built from TRBV7-2 and TRBJ1-1; 7 bases align to TRBD1. Sequences were derived from CD4+ T cells from peripheral blood mononuclear cells, sampled in the first trimester of pregnancy. The source of this sequence is a female donor in good health, enrolled as a control in a pregnancy study. In DNA form, the CDR3 reads TGTGCCAGCAGCCCTTTAGGGGGCGCGCTTAACACTGAAGCTTTCTTT. Translating gives CASSPLGGALNTEAFF.